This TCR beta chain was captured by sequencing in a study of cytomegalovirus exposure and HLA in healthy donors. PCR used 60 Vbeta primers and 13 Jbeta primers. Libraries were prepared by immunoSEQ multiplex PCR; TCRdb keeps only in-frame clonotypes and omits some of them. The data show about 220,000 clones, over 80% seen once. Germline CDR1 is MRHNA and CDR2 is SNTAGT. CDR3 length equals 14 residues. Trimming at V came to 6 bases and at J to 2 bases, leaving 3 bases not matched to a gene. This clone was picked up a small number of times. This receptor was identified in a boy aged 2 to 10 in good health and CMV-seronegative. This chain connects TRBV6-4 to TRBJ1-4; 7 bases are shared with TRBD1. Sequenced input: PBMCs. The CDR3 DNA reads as TGTGCCAGCAGCCCAGGGGGGACTAATGAAAAACTGTTTTTT. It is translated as CASSPGGTNEKLFF.